A single sample gave rise to the 19 T cell receptor beta chains below, sequenced in a study of blood T cell repertoires in COVID-19. Measured with immunoSEQ multiplex PCR; TCRdb has only the in-frame clones, and not every one. Altogether over 200,000 clones are present, around 86% being singletons, with the ten largest covering 4.5% to 5.5%. The sample was peripheral blood. Receptors were obtained from a human donor in a cohort sampled during active COVID-19.

The CDR3 nucleotides are TGTGCCAGCAGCCCCAGGAGGACCGGGGAGCTGTTTTTT. Its protein product is CASSPRRTGELFF. The V gene is TRBV27, the J gene TRBJ2-2, with a tentative D call TRBD2 (5 bases). The germline V gene has CDR1 MNHEY and CDR2 SMNVEV (reference sequence). Trimming left V 6 bases short and J 5 bases short, with 10 bases between. The CDR3 covers 13 residues.

This clone was seen a few times. The chain recombines TRBV5-1 with TRBJ2-7; D is possibly TRBD1 (6 bases). The CDR3 length is 13 residues. CDR1 is SGHRS and CDR2 is YFSETQ in the germline V gene. Trimming cost V 2 bases and J 3 bases, with 9 bases left between them. The DNA of the CDR3 is TGCGCCAGCAGCTTACAGGGAAACTACGAGCAGTACTTC. It translates to CASSLQGNYEQYF.

CDR3 in DNA: TGTGCCAGCTCACGGACTAGCGGGACGGCAGATACGCAGTATTTT. Amino acids: CASSRTSGTADTQYF. V is TRBV18 and J is TRBJ2-3; 12 nucleotides agree with TRBD2. CDR3 length: 15 residues. Trimming at V came to 4 bases and at J to 4 bases, leaving 3 bases not matched to a gene. Germline V gene sequence: CDR1 KGHSH, CDR2 LQKENI.

V and J are TRBV5-1 and TRBJ2-1, with D possibly matching TRBD2 (5 bases). V shed 0 bases and J shed 8 bases, with 12 bases lying between them. This CDR3 has 14 residues. Germline CDR1 and CDR2: SGHRS and YFSETQ. The CDR3 sequence: CASSLGGPEDEQFF. The CDR3 DNA reads TGCGCCAGCAGCTTGGGAGGGCCCGAGGATGAGCAGTTCTTC.

The rearrangement joins TRBV6-2 or TRBV6-3 to TRBJ1-1; TRBD1 is a possible D gene (6 bases). This CDR3 comprises 14 residues. Trimming took 2 bases from V and 1 from J, leaving 8 bases between them. Germline V gives CDR1 MNHEY, CDR2 SVGEGT. The CDR3 spells CASSYRGWNTEAFF. CDR3 DNA: TGTGCCAGCAGTTACAGGGGGTGGAACACTGAAGCTTTCTTT.

The chain is built from TRBV19 and TRBJ2-2; no reliable D call. CDR1 and CDR2 from the germline V gene are LNHDA and SQIVND (reference sequence). The CDR3 length is 15 residues. Trimming took off 0 bases at V and 7 bases at J, with 12 bases between the two ends. The CDR3 DNA sequence: TGTGCCAGTAGTATAGAAACAGCCCGTAACGGGGAGCTGTTTTTT. This sequence encodes CASSIETARNGELFF. The full variable domain, with the rest looked up from reference TRBV19 and TRBJ2-2, is DGGITQSPKYLFRKEGQNVTLSCEQNLNHDAMYWYRQDPGQGLRLIYYSQIVNDFQKGDIAEGYSVSREKKESFPLTVTSAQKNPTAFYLCASSIETARNGELFFGEGSRLTVL.

V usage is TRBV7-8 and J usage is TRBJ2-1, with 8 bases lining up with TRBD2. V dropped 5 bases and J dropped 2; count of bases not matched to a gene: 8. The CDR3 consists of 16 residues. CDR1 is SGHVS, CDR2 FQNEAQ, per germline. CDR3 protein: CASSGKRELAYNEQFF. DNA for the CDR3: TGTGCCAGCAGCGGGAAGCGGGAGTTGGCCTACAATGAGCAGTTCTTC.

This sequence joins TRBV11-2 and TRBJ1-1; TRBD1 aligns across 8 bases. Trimming at V came to 5 bases and at J to 0 bases, leaving 5 bases not matched to a gene. CDR1 SGHAT and CDR2 FQNNGV come from the germline V gene. CDR3 length: 15 amino acids. The CDR3 nucleotides read TGTGCCAGCAGCACGTTACAGGGGGTGAACACTGAAGCTTTCTTT. Its translation: CASSTLQGVNTEAFF.

The chain links TRBV5-6 to TRBJ2-3; TRBD2 matches 8 bases. The CDR3 is made up of 13 amino acids. Germline trimming cut 1 base from V and 6 bases from J; bases unmatched to any gene: 1. Germline V gives CDR1 SGHDT, CDR2 YYEEEE. CDR3 bases: TGTGCCAGCAGCTTGACTAGCGGTGATACGCAGTATTTT. This translates into CASSLTSGDTQYF.

This sequence joins TRBV7-2 and TRBJ2-1, with TRBD2 identical over 11 bases. This CDR3 contains 16 residues. Germline V gene sequence: CDR1 SGHTA, CDR2 FQGNSA. V was pared by 2 bases and J by 10 bases, with 10 bases of the junction left unmatched. The CDR3 loop is CASSLLAGGPYREQFF. The CDR3 region has the DNA TGTGCCAGCAGCTTATTAGCGGGAGGGCCTTACAGGGAGCAGTTCTTC.

This chain uses TRBV27 with TRBJ1-1; 9 bases agree with TRBD1. The V gene end was trimmed by 0 bases and the J gene end by 5 bases; junction bases not matched to a gene: 4. The CDR3 loop spans 15 amino acids. Per the germline V gene, CDR1 is MNHEY and CDR2 is SMNVEV (reference sequence). This CDR3 is CASSLSTGGLTEAFF. CDR3 nucleotide sequence: TGTGCCAGCAGTTTATCCACAGGGGGCTTGACTGAAGCTTTCTTT.

CDR3: CATSDQPTGVAMDEQFF. The CDR3 bases are TGTGCCACCAGTGATCAACCGACAGGGGTGGCGATGGATGAGCAGTTCTTC. The rearrangement uses TRBV24-1 and TRBJ2-1; 8 bases map to TRBD1. Germline lookup yields CDR1 KGHDR and CDR2 SFDVKD. Germline trimming cut 3 bases from V and 8 bases from J; bases unmatched to any gene: 14. The CDR3 loop spans 17 amino acids.

The chain joins TRBV19 to TRBJ2-1; 7 bases align to TRBD2. This CDR3 spans 15 amino acids. Germline V gene data show CDR1 as LNHDA and CDR2 as SQIVND (reference sequence). With 5 bases clipped from V and 6 bases from J, the junction kept 10 bases outside the gene matches. The CDR3 sequence is CASSVASGFSNEQFF. As DNA, the CDR3 is TGTGCCAGTAGTGTGGCTAGCGGTTTTTCCAATGAGCAGTTCTTC.

This chain links TRBV11-3 with TRBJ2-3; 7 bases map to TRBD2. CDR3 length: 18 amino acids. V dropped 0 bases and J dropped 0; count of bases not matched to a gene: 9. Germline V lookup: CDR1 SGHNT, CDR2 YENEEA. The chain's CDR3 is CASSLEGVGLGSTDTQYF. The DNA of the CDR3 is TGTGCCAGCAGCTTAGAAGGGGTCGGACTAGGAAGCACAGATACGCAGTATTTT.

J is TRBJ2-1 and V is TRBV5-1; 7 bases line up with TRBD2. V gave up 4 bases and J gave up 10 bases; unmatched junction bases: 17. Germline V gives CDR1 SGHRS, CDR2 YFSETQ. This CDR3 region has 16 residues. The CDR3 sequence is CASSPLGRELFVEQFF. The CDR3 coding sequence is TGCGCCAGCAGCCCCTTAGGGAGGGAGTTATTCGTAGAGCAGTTCTTC.

The chain has TRBV28 and TRBJ2-1; no firm D call. Trimming left V 1 base short and J 9 bases short, with 7 bases between. CDR3 length: 12 residues. Germline V lookup: CDR1 MDHEN, CDR2 SYDVKM. CDR3 bases: TGTGCCAGCAGTTTATACCCGGGTGAGCAGTTCTTC. Its protein product is CASSLYPGEQFF.

This chain uses TRBV6-6 with TRBJ1-5; D uncertain. Germline assignment: CDR1 MNHNY and CDR2 SVGAGI (reference sequence). V was cut by 0 bases and J by 4 bases, with 10 bases left in between. The CDR3 loop spans 15 amino acids. CDR3: CASSYSLTGNQPQHF. CDR3 DNA sequence: TGTGCCAGCAGTTACTCTTTAACGGGAAATCAGCCCCAGCATTTT.

The V and J genes are TRBV20-1 and TRBJ1-1; TRBD1 is a possible D gene (5 bases). Germline V lookup: CDR1 DFQATT, CDR2 SNEGSKA (reference sequence). This CDR3 contains 11 residues. CDR3 DNA: TGCAGGTCGGGGGGTAACACTGAAGCTTTCTTT. This encodes CRSGGNTEAFF.

CDR3 coding DNA: TGCAGCAAGGCGGGTAGCGGGAGAACAGATACGCAGTATTTT. It specifies CSKAGSGRTDTQYF. The J gene is TRBJ2-3, the V gene TRBV29-1, with 9 bases lining up with TRBD2. The CDR3 runs 14 residues. V lost 8 bases to trimming and J lost 3 bases; unmatched junction nucleotides: 9. The germline gives CDR1 SQVTM, CDR2 ANQGSEA.